The present T cell receptor (beta chain) was sequenced within a study of response to subunit inactivated influenza vaccine. This clonotype came up many times. Its specificity is unknown. TCRdb recomputed calls from the RT-PCR reads with MiXCR, one row per CDR3 protein. Seen here are about 620,000 distinct CDR3 sequences, approximately 12% observed once, and the top ten hold approximately 10%. Study results and caveats: It was the authors' suggestion that each seasonal influenza vaccination recruits few new T cells.

This CDR3 comprises 14 residues. Trimming shortened V by 0 bases and J by 5 bases, and 7 bases separated the two germline ends. CDR1 and CDR2 (germline): LGHNA, YNFKEQ. The sample was PBMCs from blood, taken on the day of vaccination. The TCR sequence derives from a man aged 50-60 years who received an inactivated influenza vaccine. The rearrangement uses TRBV4-2 and TRBJ2-2, with unresolved D. The CDR3 reads CASSQDSFTGELFF. CDR3 coding DNA: TGTGCCAGCAGCCAAGATAGTTTTACCGGGGAGCTGTTTTTT.